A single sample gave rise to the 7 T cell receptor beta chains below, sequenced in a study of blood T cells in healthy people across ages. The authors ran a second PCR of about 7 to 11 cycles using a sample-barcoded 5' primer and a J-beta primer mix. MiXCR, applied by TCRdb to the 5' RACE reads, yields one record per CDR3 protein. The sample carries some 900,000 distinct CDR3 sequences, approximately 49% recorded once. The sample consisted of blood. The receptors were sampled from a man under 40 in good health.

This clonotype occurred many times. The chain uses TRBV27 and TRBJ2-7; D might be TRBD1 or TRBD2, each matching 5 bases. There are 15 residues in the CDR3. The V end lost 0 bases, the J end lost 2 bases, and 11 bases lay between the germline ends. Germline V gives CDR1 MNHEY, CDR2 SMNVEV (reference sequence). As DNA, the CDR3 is TGTGCCAGCAGTTTATCGCCGGGGCCTCCCTACGAGCAGTACTTC. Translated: CASSLSPGPPYEQYF.

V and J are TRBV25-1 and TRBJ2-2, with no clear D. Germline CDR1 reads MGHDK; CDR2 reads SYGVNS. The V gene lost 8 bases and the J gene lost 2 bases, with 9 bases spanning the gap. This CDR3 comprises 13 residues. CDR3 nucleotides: TGTGCCAGCCAACGGTCAAACACCGGGGAGCTGTTTTTT. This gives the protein CASQRSNTGELFF.

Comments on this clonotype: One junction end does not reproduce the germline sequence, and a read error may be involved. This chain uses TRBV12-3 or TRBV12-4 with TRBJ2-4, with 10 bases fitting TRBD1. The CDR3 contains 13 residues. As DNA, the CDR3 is TGCGCCAGCAGTCCGGGACAGGGGTGGGTGCAGTACTTC. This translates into CASSPGQGWVQYF.

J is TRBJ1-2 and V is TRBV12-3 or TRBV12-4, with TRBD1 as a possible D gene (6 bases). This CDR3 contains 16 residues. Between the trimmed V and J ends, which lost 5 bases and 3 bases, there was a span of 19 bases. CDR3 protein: CASSLLGGGEDYGYTF. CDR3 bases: TGTGCCAGCAGTCTCCTCGGGGGGGGCGAAGACTATGGCTACACCTTC.

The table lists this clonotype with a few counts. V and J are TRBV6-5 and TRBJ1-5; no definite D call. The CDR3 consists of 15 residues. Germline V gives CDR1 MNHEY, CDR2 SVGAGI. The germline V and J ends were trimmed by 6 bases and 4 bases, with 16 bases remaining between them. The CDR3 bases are TGTGCCAGCAGCAACCTCGCGGCGGCGAATCAGCCCCAGCATTTT. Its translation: CASSNLAAANQPQHF.

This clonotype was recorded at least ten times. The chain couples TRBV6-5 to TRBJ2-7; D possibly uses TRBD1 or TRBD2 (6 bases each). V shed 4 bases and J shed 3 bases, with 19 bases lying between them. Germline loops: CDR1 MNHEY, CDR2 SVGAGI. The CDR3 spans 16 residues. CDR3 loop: CASSFSGAGQGYEQYF. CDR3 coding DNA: TGTGCCAGCAGTTTCTCGGGGGCTGGTCAGGGCTACGAGCAGTACTTC.

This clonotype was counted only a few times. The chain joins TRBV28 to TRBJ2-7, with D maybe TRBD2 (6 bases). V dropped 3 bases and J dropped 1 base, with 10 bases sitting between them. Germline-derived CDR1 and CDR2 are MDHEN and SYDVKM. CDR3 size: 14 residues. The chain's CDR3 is CASSFPGESYEQYF. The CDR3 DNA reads TGTGCCAGCAGTTTCCCGGGGGAGTCCTACGAGCAGTACTTC.